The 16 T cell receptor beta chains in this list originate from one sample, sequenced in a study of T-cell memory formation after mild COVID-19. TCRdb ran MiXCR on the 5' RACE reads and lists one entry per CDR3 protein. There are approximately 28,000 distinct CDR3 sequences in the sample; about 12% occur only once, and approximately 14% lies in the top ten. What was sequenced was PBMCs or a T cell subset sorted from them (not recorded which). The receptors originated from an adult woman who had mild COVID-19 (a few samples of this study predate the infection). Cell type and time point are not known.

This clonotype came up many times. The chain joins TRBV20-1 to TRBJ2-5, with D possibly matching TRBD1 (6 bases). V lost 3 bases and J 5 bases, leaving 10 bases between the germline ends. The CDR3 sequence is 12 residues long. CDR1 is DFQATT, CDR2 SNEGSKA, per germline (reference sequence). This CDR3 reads CSASDRRETQYF. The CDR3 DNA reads TGCAGTGCTAGTGACAGGAGGGAGACCCAGTACTTC.

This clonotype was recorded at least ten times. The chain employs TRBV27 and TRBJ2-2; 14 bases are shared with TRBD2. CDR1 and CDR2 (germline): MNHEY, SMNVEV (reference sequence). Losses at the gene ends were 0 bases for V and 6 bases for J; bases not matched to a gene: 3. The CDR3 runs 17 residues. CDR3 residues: CASSLSGLAGGSGELFF. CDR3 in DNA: TGTGCCAGCAGTTTATCAGGACTAGCGGGAGGATCCGGGGAGCTGTTTTTT.

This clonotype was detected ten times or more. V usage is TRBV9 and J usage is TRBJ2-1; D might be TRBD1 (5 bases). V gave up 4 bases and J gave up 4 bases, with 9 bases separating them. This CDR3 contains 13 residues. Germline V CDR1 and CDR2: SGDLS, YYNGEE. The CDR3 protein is CASSKGHYNEQFF. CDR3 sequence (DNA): TGTGCCAGCAGCAAAGGACATTACAATGAGCAGTTCTTC.

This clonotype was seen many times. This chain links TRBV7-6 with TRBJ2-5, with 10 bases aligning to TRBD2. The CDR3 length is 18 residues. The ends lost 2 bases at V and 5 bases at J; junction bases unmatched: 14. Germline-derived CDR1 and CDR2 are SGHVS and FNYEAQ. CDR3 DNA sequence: TGTGCCAGCAGCTTAATTTCGGTGGGGCTAGCGGGGGAGGAGACCCAGTACTTC. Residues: CASSLISVGLAGEETQYF.

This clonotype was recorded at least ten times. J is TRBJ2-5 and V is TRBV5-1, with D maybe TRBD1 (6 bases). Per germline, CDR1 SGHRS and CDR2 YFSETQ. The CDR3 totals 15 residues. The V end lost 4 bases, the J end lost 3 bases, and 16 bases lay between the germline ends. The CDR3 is CASSSGQFREETQYF. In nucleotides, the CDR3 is TGCGCCAGCAGCAGCGGACAGTTTAGGGAAGAGACCCAGTACTTC.

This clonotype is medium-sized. The DNA for the CDR3 is TGTGCCAGCAGCTTACCCCACCACAGACAAGAGACCCAGTACTTC. Its translation: CASSLPHHRQETQYF. The chain is built from TRBV7-2 and TRBJ2-5; D is unclear. V lost 2 bases to trimming and J lost 2 bases, with 12 bases between them. The V gene's germline CDR1 is SGHTA and CDR2 FQGNSA. The CDR3 runs to 15 residues.

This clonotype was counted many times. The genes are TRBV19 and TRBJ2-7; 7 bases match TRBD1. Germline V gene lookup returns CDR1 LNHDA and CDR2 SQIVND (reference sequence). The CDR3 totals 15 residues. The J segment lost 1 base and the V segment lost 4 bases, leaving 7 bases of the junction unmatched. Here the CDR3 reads CASSSYEGASYEQYF. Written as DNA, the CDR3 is TGTGCCAGTAGTAGCTATGAGGGGGCTTCCTACGAGCAGTACTTC.

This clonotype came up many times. CDR3 loop: CSARASGRGTGELFF. CDR3 nucleotides: TGCAGTGCTAGGGCCAGCGGGAGAGGGACCGGGGAGCTGTTTTTT. The gene calls are TRBV20-1 and TRBJ2-2, with TRBD2 matching 8 bases. The CDR3 is 15 amino acids. CDR1 is DFQATT and CDR2 is SNEGSKA in the germline V gene (reference sequence). V gave up 3 bases and J gave up 5 bases; unmatched junction bases: 8.

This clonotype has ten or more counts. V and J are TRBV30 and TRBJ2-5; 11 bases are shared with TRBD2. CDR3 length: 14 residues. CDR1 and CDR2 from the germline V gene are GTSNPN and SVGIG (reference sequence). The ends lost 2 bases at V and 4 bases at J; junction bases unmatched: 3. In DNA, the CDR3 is TGTGCCTGGAGTACAGGACTAGCGGGAGAGACCCAGTACTTC. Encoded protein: CAWSTGLAGETQYF.

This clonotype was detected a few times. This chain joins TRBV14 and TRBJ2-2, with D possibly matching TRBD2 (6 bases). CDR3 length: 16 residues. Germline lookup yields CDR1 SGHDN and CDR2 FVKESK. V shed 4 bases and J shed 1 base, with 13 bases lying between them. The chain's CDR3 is CASSPTGTQNTGELFF. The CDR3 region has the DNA TGTGCCAGCAGCCCCACCGGGACTCAGAACACCGGGGAGCTGTTTTTT.

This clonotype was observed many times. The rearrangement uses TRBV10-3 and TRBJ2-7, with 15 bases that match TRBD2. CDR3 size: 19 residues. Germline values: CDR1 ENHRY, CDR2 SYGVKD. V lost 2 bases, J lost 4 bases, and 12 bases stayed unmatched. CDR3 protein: CAISEGLAGGQSKNYEQYF. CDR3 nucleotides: TGTGCCATCAGTGAGGGACTAGCGGGGGGGCAATCCAAAAATTACGAGCAGTACTTC.

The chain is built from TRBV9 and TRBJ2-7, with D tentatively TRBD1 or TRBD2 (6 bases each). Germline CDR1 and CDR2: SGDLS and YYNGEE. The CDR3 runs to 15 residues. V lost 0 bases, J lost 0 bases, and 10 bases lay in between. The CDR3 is CASSVEGGGSYEQYF. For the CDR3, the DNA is TGTGCCAGCAGCGTAGAAGGGGGAGGCTCCTACGAGCAGTACTTC.

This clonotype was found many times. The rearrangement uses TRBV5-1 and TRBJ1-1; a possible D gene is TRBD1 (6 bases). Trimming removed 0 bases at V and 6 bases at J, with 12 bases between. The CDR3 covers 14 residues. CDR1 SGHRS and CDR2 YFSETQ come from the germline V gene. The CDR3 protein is CASSLETGWAEAFF. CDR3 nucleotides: TGCGCCAGCAGCTTGGAAACAGGGTGGGCTGAAGCTTTCTTT.

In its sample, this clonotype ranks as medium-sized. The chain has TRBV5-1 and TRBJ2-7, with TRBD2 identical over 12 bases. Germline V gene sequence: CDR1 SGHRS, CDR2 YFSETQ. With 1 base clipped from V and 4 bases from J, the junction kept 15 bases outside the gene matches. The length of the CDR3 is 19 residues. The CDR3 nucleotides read TGCGCCAGCAGCTTGAGCGGACTAGCGGGACGTAGTTTCCCATACGAGCAGTACTTC. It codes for CASSLSGLAGRSFPYEQYF. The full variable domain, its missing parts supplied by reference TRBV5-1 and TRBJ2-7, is KAGVTQTPRYLIKTRGQQVTLSCSPISGHRSVSWYQQTPGQGLQFLFEYFSETQRNKGNFPGRFSGRQFSNSRSEMNVSTLELGDSALYLCASSLSGLAGRSFPYEQYFGPGTRLTVT.

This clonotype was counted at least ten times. The CDR3, as DNA: TGTGCCAGCAGTTTAGGGGACAGGGGGTCGAATGAGCAGTTCTTC. This translates into CASSLGDRGSNEQFF. This chain connects TRBV12-3 or TRBV12-4 to TRBJ2-1; TRBD1 matches 11 bases. The CDR3 loop spans 15 amino acids. With V trimmed by 1 base and J by 7 bases, 3 bases remained unmatched.

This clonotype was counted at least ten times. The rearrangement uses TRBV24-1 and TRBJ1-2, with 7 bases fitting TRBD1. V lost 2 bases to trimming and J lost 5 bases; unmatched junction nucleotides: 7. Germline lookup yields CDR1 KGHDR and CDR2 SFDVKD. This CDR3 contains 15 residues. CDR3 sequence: CATSDSGGQKYGYTF. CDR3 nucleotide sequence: TGTGCCACCAGTGATTCCGGGGGACAGAAGTATGGCTACACCTTC.